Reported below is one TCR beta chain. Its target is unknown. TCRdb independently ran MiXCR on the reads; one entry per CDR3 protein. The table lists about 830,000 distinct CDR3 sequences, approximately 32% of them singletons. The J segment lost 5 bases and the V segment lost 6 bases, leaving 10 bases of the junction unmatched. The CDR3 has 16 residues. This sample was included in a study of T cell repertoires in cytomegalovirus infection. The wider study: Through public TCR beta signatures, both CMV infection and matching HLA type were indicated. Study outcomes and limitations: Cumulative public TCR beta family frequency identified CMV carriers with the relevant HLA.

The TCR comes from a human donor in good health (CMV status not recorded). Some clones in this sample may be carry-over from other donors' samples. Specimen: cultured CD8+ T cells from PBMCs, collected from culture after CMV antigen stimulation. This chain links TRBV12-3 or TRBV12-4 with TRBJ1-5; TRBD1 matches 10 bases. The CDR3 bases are TGTGCCAGCAGGGCGACAGGGGGCACGAGTGATCAGCCCCAGCATTTT. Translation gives CASRATGGTSDQPQHF.